This TCR beta chain is drawn from a study of blood T cell repertoires in COVID-19. Study in general: Donors in the United States, Italy and Spain gave samples during acute or convalescent COVID-19. Sample material is recorded as cDNA or gDNA derived from T cells, B-cell-depleted T cells, or PBMCs.

Germline-derived CDR1 and CDR2 are LGHDT and YNNKEL (reference sequence). The V and J ends lost 2 bases and 6 bases respectively, with 11 bases between them. The CDR3 covers 14 residues. Method: immunoSEQ multiplex PCR; TCRdb's copy keeps in-frame clones and lacks some. The sample lists approximately 69,000 clones, 82% occurring once. This clone was counted once. This TCR came from a woman of 80 years or more with acute or convalescent COVID-19. Sequences were obtained from peripheral blood. This chain joins TRBV3-1 (or the pseudogene TRBV3-2) and TRBJ2-4; TRBD2 might be the D (5 bases). CDR3 in DNA: TGTGCCAGCAGCCAACGTCGCCGGGGAAACATTCAGTACTTC. Its protein is CASSQRRRGNIQYF.